This note documents a single TCR beta chain sequence. The antigen it binds to is not known. No clone much larger than this one lies a single base away; base qualities are absent. This specimen comes from a study of cytomegalovirus exposure and HLA in healthy donors (dated 2017 in TCRdb). Regarding the research as a whole: According to a later analysis, the approximately 130 validation repertoires were produced on the same platform as the 666 repertoires of the first cohort. A separate validation cohort of more than 100 different subjects was used in addition to the roughly 670-subject first cohort. The aim of the study was to test whether cataloging public T cell receptors could identify signatures of past pathogen exposure. To predict cytomegalovirus infection status, the study brought together high-throughput TCR immunosequencing, statistical association of individual TCRs with disease status, and machine learning.

Results the study describes overall, beyond this receptor: In a later analysis, TCRs clustered in the first cohort were found to also tend to co-occur in the roughly 110 validation repertoires, with about 93% of cluster scores above 0. The classifier was reported to diagnose cytomegalovirus status with high specificity and sensitivity in both the original cohort and the validation cohort. While some public TCRs were present in many individuals, most TCR sequences turned up only very rarely across donors. The study gave a list of more than 150 TCR beta chains associated with cytomegalovirus. According to the authors, the approach could potentially be generalized to other disease states and immunological phenotypes. In vitro tests confirmed that a few of the cytomegalovirus-associated TCR beta chains recognize cytomegalovirus antigens. A later analysis lacked HLA typing for the validation cohort, so it scored co-occurrence in that cohort across all 110 or so repertoires.

The donors belonged to the validation cohort of about 120 subjects, which was separate from the approximately 680-subject first cohort. The library was produced with the immunoSEQ multiplex PCR assay. In the authors' own workflow: A statistical classification framework was built for diagnosing cytomegalovirus status from the catalog of TCR beta chain sequences. Drawn from immuneACCESS, this table holds only the in-frame rearrangements with V and J called that TCRdb kept. Clones are partly lost; checked studies trace under half to an unresolved V gene and leave the rest unexplained. V, J and clone size reflect that table, while D and trimming were determined from the DNA. The sample profile shows 100,000 to 150,000 clones; roughly 90% of them were found once. Of the sample, roughly 2% is held by the ten largest clones. This receptor was taken from a woman under 30 in good health and CMV-seronegative. Sequenced input: PBMCs.

The CDR3 has the sequence CASSIAGTGSEQYF. The nucleotide sequence is given as TGTGCCAGTAGTATAGCGGGGACAGGGAGCGAGCAGTACTTC. The chain employs TRBV19 and TRBJ2-7; TRBD1 agrees with 9 junctional bases. From the cysteine through the phenylalanine, the CDR3 covers 14 amino acids. Solely the CDR3 DNA is kept, with 42 bases framed from the first base. The CDR1 and CDR2 encoded by the germline V gene (reference sequence) are LNHDA and SQIVND. Ends trimmed: V by 1 base, J by 6 bases; bases unmatched to a gene: 4.